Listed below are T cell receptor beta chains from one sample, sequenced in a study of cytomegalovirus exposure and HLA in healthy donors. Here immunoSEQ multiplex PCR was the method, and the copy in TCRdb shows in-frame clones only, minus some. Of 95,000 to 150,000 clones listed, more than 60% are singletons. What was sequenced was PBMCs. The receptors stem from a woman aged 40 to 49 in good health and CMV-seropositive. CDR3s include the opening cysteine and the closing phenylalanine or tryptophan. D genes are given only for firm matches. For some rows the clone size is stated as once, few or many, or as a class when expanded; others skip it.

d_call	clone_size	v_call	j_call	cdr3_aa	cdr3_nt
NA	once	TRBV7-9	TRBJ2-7	CASSLRSLGEQYF	TGTGCCAGCAGCTTACGTAGTCTCGGCGAGCAGTACTTC
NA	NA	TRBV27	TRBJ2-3	CASSIAGTDTQYF	TGTGCCAGCAGTATCGCGGGGACAGATACGCAGTATTTT
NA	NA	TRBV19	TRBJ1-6	CASSIGTVEVSPLHF	TGTGCCAGTAGTATAGGGACAGTAGAGGTTTCACCCCTCCACTTT
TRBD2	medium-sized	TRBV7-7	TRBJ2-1	CASSRLAGPENEQFF	TGTGCTAGCAGCCGACTAGCGGGCCCGGAAAATGAGCAGTTCTTC
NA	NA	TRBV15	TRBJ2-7	CATSGTTDPRYEQYF	TGTGCCACCAGCGGAACGACAGATCCCAGGTACGAGCAGTACTTC
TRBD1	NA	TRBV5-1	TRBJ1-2	CASSLSGTGIYGYTF	TGCGCCAGCAGCTTGTCCGGGACAGGGATCTATGGCTACACCTTC
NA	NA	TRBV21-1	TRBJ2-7	CASSNEASMVGYEQYF	TGTGCCAGCAGCAACGAGGCTAGTATGGTTGGGTACGAGCAGTACTTC
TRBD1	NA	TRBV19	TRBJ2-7	CASSGRDRGYEQYF	TGTGCCAGTAGTGGCCGGGACAGGGGTTACGAGCAGTACTTC
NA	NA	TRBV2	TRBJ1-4	CASSLTGPNEKLFF	TGTGCCAGCAGTCTTACAGGCCCTAATGAAAAACTGTTTTTT
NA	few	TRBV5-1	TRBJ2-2	CASSYRGKGNTGELFF	TGCGCCAGCAGCTATCGCGGGAAAGGGAACACCGGGGAGCTGTTTTTT
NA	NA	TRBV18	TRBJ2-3	CASSPRVGGSTDTQYF	TGTGCCAGCTCACCACGGGTGGGCGGGAGCACAGATACGCAGTATTTT
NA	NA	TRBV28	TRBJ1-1	CASSFRGGTEAFF	TGTGCCAGCAGTTTCAGGGGCGGCACTGAAGCTTTCTTT
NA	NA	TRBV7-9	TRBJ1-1	CASSWGGDTEAFF	TGTGCCAGCAGCTGGGGGGGGGACACTGAAGCTTTCTTT
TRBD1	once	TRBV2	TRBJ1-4	CASSLTGINEKLFF	TGTGCCAGCAGTTTGACAGGGATTAATGAAAAACTGTTTTTT
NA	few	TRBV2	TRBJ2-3	CASSVGEPTDTQYF	TGTGCCAGCAGTGTAGGAGAACCCACAGATACGCAGTATTTT
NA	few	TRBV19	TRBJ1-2	CASKAGGGYTF	TGTGCCAGTAAAGCCGGAGGCGGCTACACCTTC
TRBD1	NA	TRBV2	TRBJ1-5	CASSGGTGDQPQHF	TGTGCCAGCAGTGGGGGGACAGGGGATCAGCCCCAGCATTTT
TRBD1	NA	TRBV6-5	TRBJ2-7	CASSSRTGGGNEQYF	TGTGCCAGCAGTTCCAGGACAGGGGGAGGGAACGAGCAGTACTTC
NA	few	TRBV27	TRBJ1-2	CASRPRQASGGYTF	TGTGCCAGCAGGCCCCGACAGGCTTCGGGGGGCTACACCTTC
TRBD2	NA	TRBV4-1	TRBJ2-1	CASSQDPGLAFNEQFF	TGCGCCAGCAGCCAAGACCCGGGACTAGCGTTCAATGAGCAGTTCTTC
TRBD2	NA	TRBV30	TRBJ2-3	CAWSVVLAGTDTQYF	TGTGCCTGGAGTGTAGTACTAGCGGGCACAGATACGCAGTATTTT
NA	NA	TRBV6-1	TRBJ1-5	CASSEAPGNNQPQHF	TGTGCCAGCAGTGAAGCCCCGGGGAACAATCAGCCCCAGCATTTT
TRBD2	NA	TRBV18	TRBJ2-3	CASSPTRTSDSKDTQYF	TGTGCCAGCTCACCAACCCGGACTAGCGATTCAAAAGATACGCAGTATTTT
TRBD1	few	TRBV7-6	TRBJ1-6	CASSLAGDSNSPLHF	TGTGCCAGCAGCTTAGCTGGGGACAGTAATTCACCCCTCCACTTT
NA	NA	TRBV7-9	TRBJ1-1	CASSLETFGAFF	TGTGCCAGCAGCTTAGAGACATTTGGAGCTTTCTTT
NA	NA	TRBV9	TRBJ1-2	CASSVGGIYGYTF	TGTGCCAGCAGCGTTGGGGGCATCTATGGCTACACCTTC
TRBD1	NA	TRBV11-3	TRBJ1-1	CASSSQRQGTEAFF	TGTGCCAGCAGCTCACAGAGACAGGGCACTGAAGCTTTCTTT
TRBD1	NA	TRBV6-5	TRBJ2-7	CASSFGDRVSYEQYF	TGTGCCAGCAGTTTTGGGGACAGAGTCTCCTACGAGCAGTACTTC
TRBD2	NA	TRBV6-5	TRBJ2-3	CASSFRLAAVTDTQYF	TGTGCCAGCAGTTTCCGGCTAGCGGCTGTCACAGATACGCAGTATTTT
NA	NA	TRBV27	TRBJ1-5	CASTPGGSNQPQHF	TGTGCCAGCACCCCTGGGGGGAGCAATCAGCCCCAGCATTTT
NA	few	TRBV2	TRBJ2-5	CASRDNQETQYF	TGTGCCAGCAGGGACAACCAAGAGACCCAGTACTTC
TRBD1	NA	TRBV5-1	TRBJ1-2	CASSLGQGEGGYTF	TGCGCCAGCAGCCTCGGACAGGGGGAAGGAGGCTACACCTTC
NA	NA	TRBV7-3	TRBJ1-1	CASSLRASVVGTEAFF	TGTGCCAGCAGCTTAAGGGCGTCGGTGGTTGGCACTGAAGCTTTCTTT
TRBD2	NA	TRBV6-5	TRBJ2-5	CASSILAGGETQYF	TGTGCCAGTTCAATTCTAGCGGGAGGGGAGACCCAGTACTTC
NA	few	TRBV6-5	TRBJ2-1	CASSDSGGDYNEQFF	TGTGCCAGCAGTGACTCCGGGGGTGACTACAATGAGCAGTTCTTC
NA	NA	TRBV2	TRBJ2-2	CASTEESTGELFF	TGTGCCAGCACTGAGGAGTCCACCGGGGAGCTGTTTTTT
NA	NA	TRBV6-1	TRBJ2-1	CASREDPAGGEQFF	TGTGCCAGCAGAGAGGACCCGGCGGGTGGAGAGCAGTTCTTC
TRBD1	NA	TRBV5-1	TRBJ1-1	CASSLGSRGLTEAFF	TGCGCCAGCAGCTTGGGGTCTAGGGGGCTCACTGAAGCTTTCTTT
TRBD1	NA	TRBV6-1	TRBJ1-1	CASSEQGTGESFF	TGTGCCAGCAGTGAACAGGGGACAGGTGAATCTTTCTTT
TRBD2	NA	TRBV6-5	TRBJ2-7	CASSSLAGVREQYF	TGTGCCAGCAGTTCTCTAGCGGGGGTTCGCGAGCAGTACTTC
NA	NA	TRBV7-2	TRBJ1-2	CASSFGQTSNYGYTF	TGTGCCAGCAGCTTTGGACAGACCTCTAACTATGGCTACACCTTC
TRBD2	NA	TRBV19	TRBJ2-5	CASSTQSGIQETQYF	TGTGCCAGTAGCACACAAAGCGGGATCCAAGAGACCCAGTACTTC
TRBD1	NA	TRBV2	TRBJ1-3	CASGNRGGNTIYF	TGTGCCAGCGGCAACAGGGGCGGAAACACCATATATTTT
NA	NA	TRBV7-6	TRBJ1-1	CASSLGLDTEAFF	TGTGCCAGCAGCTTAGGACTGGACACTGAAGCTTTCTTT
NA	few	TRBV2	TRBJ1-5	CASTAWLAGNQPQHF	TGTGCCAGCACTGCGTGGTTGGCCGGGAATCAGCCCCAGCATTTT
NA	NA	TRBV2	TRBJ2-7	CASSGRLSYEQYF	TGTGCCAGCAGTGGCAGGCTCTCCTACGAGCAGTACTTC
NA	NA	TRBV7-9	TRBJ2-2	CASSLALLNTGELFF	TGTGCCAGCAGCTTAGCTCTCTTGAACACCGGGGAGCTGTTTTTT
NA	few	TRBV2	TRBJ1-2	CASKRGSSDYGYPF	TGTGCCAGCAAACGGGGCTCGTCGGACTATGGCTACCCCTTC
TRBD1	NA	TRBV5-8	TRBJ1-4	CASSHRGEKLFF	TGTGCCAGCAGCCACAGGGGCGAAAAACTGTTTTTT
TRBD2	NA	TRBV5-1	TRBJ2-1	CASSLEPSGTYNEQFF	TGCGCCAGCAGCTTGGAACCTAGCGGGACGTACAATGAGCAGTTCTTC
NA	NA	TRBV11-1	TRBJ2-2	CASSPWINLGNSGELFF	TGTGCCAGCAGCCCGTGGATCAATCTCGGGAACTCCGGGGAGCTGTTTTTT
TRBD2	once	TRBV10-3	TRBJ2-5	CAISVQRGAGQETQYF	TGTGCCATCAGTGTACAGCGGGGGGCGGGACAAGAGACCCAGTACTTC
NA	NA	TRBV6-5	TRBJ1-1	CASSPGFAEAFF	TGTGCCAGCAGCCCAGGGTTCGCTGAAGCTTTCTTT
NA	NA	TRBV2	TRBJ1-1	CASSPGTEAFF	TGTGCCAGCAGCCCCGGTACTGAAGCTTTCTTT
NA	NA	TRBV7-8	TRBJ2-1	CASSFHADRSNEQFF	TGTGCCAGCAGCTTTCACGCGGACAGAAGCAATGAGCAGTTCTTC
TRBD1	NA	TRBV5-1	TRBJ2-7	CASSLVRGPLRYEQYF	TGCGCCAGCAGCCTGGTCAGGGGGCCATTAAGGTACGAGCAGTACTTC